The next 27 T cell receptor beta chains were all read from a single sample in a study of CD8 T cells in ankylosing spondylitis. One entry per CDR3 protein results from TCRdb running MiXCR on the 5' RACE reads. The repertoire holds around 6,700 distinct CDR3 sequences, with less than 3.5% as singletons. Sequencing input: blood, either unsorted or a sorted T cell fraction (not recorded which). Source of these receptors: a female donor with ankylosing spondylitis or in good health (not recorded which).

This CDR3 is CASSVGGRVDEQFF. The CDR3 DNA follows: TGTGCCAGCAGCGTAGGAGGGAGGGTGGATGAGCAGTTCTTC. The V call is TRBV9, the J call TRBJ2-1, with 7 bases aligning to TRBD2. The junction had 5 bases not matched to a gene; V was cut back by 0 bases and J by 8 bases. This CDR3 contains 14 residues. CDR1 and CDR2 from the germline V gene are SGDLS and YYNGEE.

This clonotype qualifies as medium-sized (0.01 to 0.1%). This CDR3 is CASSVSSGIEQFF. Written as DNA, the CDR3 is TGTGCCAGCAGCGTAAGCAGCGGGATTGAACAGTTCTTC. The chain carries TRBV9 and TRBJ2-1, with TRBD2 matching 7 bases. Germline-derived CDR1 and CDR2 are SGDLS and YYNGEE. V trimming: 1 base; J trimming: 13 bases; junction bases outside the gene matches: 8. CDR3 length: 13 residues.

This clonotype was picked up many times. The V gene is TRBV9, the J gene TRBJ2-1; D may be TRBD1 or TRBD2 (5 bases each). Germline V gene data show CDR1 as SGDLS and CDR2 as YYNGEE. This CDR3 has 14 residues. V lost 10 bases, J lost 3 bases, and 17 bases lay in between. In DNA, the CDR3 is TGTGCCTCGGCCCAGGGAGATTTCTACAATGAGCAGTTCTTC. As protein: CASAQGDFYNEQFF.

This clonotype is categorized as medium-sized. The chain links TRBV9 to TRBJ2-3, with 8 bases lining up with TRBD2. CDR1 and CDR2 from the germline V gene are SGDLS and YYNGEE. V lost 4 bases and J lost 4; bases outside the gene matches: 8. This CDR3 comprises 15 residues. CDR3 bases: TGTGCCAGCAGCTCTAGTCGGGGGGGGCCAGATACGCAGTATTTT. Amino acid sequence: CASSSSRGGPDTQYF.

In its sample, this clonotype is medium-sized. The rearrangement joins TRBV9 to TRBJ2-3; D unresolved. Germline lookup yields CDR1 SGDLS and CDR2 YYNGEE. V lost 0 bases to trimming and J lost 4 bases, with 21 bases between them. This CDR3 region has 18 residues. This chain's CDR3 is CASSVATSSHPLPDTQYF. CDR3 coding DNA: TGTGCCAGCAGCGTAGCTACGAGTTCTCATCCCCTCCCAGATACGCAGTATTTT.

This clonotype is classed as medium-sized. The CDR3 DNA sequence: TGTGCCAGCAGCCCCGTAGCGGGTCACATTCAGTACTTC. Amino acids: CASSPVAGHIQYF. This chain joins TRBV9 and TRBJ2-4; 7 bases are a match to TRBD2. The CDR3 extends over 13 amino acids. Germline V gene lookup returns CDR1 SGDLS and CDR2 YYNGEE. V lost 4 bases and J lost 8; bases outside the gene matches: 6.

This clonotype was counted at least ten times. V gene TRBV9 combines with J gene TRBJ2-1, with D tentatively TRBD1 (6 bases). CDR3 size: 15 residues. With 0 bases removed from V and 8 bases from J, the gap between germline ends came to 15 bases. Germline V CDR1 and CDR2: SGDLS, YYNGEE. The CDR3 sequence is CASSVVGGDGDEQFF. In DNA form, the CDR3 reads TGTGCCAGCAGCGTAGTAGGGGGAGACGGAGATGAGCAGTTCTTC.

The V gene is TRBV9, the J gene TRBJ2-5; perhaps TRBD1 as D (6 bases). Per germline, CDR1 SGDLS and CDR2 YYNGEE. Trimming took off 3 bases at V and 1 base at J, with 16 bases between the two ends. There are 16 residues in the CDR3. The CDR3 DNA reads as TGTGCCAGCAGCGCTGACACTGGACAGCTCCAAGAGACCCAGTACTTC. Translating it yields CASSADTGQLQETQYF.

Many counts were recorded for this clonotype. The genes are TRBV9 and TRBJ2-3, with D maybe TRBD2 (7 bases). Germline values: CDR1 SGDLS, CDR2 YYNGEE. The CDR3 covers 16 residues. Trimming removed 0 bases from V and 1 base from J, with 12 bases in between. The CDR3: CASSVGGGGGTDTQYF. CDR3 DNA: TGTGCCAGCAGCGTAGGCGGGGGCGGAGGCACAGATACGCAGTATTTT.

This clonotype was counted at least ten times. The chain recombines TRBV9 with TRBJ1-1; D is uncertain. Trimming stripped 0 bases from V and 0 bases from J, with 12 bases between. Germline CDR1 and CDR2: SGDLS and YYNGEE. This CDR3 has 16 amino acids. CDR3 in amino acids: CASSVGQAGLNTEAFF. CDR3 sequence (DNA): TGTGCCAGCAGCGTAGGGCAGGCCGGTCTGAACACTGAAGCTTTCTTT.

This clonotype was seen at least ten times. The chain employs TRBV21-1 and TRBJ2-2; the D segment call TRBD2 is taken from the table without a DNA check. TRBV21-1 is flagged as a pseudogene. This CDR3 has 16 amino acids. CDR3 region: CASSKAPPRDTGELFF. The CDR3 DNA is TGTGCCAGCAGCAAAGCGCCACCGCGGGACACCGGGGAGCTGTTTTTT.

This clonotype is categorized as medium-sized. This rearrangement joins TRBV9 to TRBJ2-1, with 9 bases matching TRBD2. Germline V gives CDR1 SGDLS, CDR2 YYNGEE. With 4 bases clipped from V and 8 bases from J, the junction kept 13 bases outside the gene matches. The CDR3 has 16 residues. The CDR3: CASSRGAGGPSDEQFF. The DNA for the CDR3 is TGTGCCAGCAGCCGGGGGGCGGGAGGGCCCTCCGATGAGCAGTTCTTC.

This clonotype was seen ten or more times. The chain joins TRBV9 to TRBJ2-6, with 8 bases that match TRBD1. Germline V gene data show CDR1 as SGDLS and CDR2 as YYNGEE. This CDR3 has 18 residues. V was clipped by 3 bases and J by 2 bases; unmatched bases: 10. The CDR3 protein is CASSDWTGKSTGANVLTF. Written as DNA, the CDR3 is TGTGCCAGCAGCGACTGGACAGGGAAGAGTACTGGGGCCAACGTCCTGACTTTC.

By share, this clonotype ranks as medium-sized. CDR3 region: CASSVGVFGSDEQFF. CDR3 DNA: TGTGCCAGCAGCGTTGGGGTATTCGGCTCTGATGAGCAGTTCTTC. The chain links TRBV9 to TRBJ2-1, with D uncertain. The CDR3 contains 15 residues. Looked up from germline, CDR1 is SGDLS and CDR2 is YYNGEE. V dropped 2 bases and J dropped 8 bases, with 17 bases sitting between them.

This clonotype came up many times. The CDR3 loop reads CASSPQGREADEQFF. CDR3 in DNA: TGTGCCAGCAGCCCCCAGGGGCGGGAGGCCGATGAGCAGTTCTTC. The chain employs TRBV9 and TRBJ2-1; 8 bases match TRBD2. CDR1 and CDR2 (germline): SGDLS, YYNGEE. CDR3 length equals 15 residues. The trim removed 4 bases at V and 8 bases at J, leaving 11 bases unmatched.

This clonotype appeared many times. The chain joins TRBV9 to TRBJ2-3; possibly TRBD2 for D (6 bases). Per germline, CDR1 SGDLS and CDR2 YYNGEE. CDR3 size: 14 residues. Trimming took 3 bases from V and 4 from J, leaving 12 bases between them. This CDR3 is CASSALANPDTQYF. For the CDR3, the DNA is TGTGCCAGCAGCGCCCTAGCGAACCCAGATACGCAGTATTTT. The whole variable domain, remainder taken from reference TRBV9 and TRBJ2-3, is DSGVTQTPKHLITATGQRVTLRCSPRSGDLSVYWYQQSLDQGLQFLIQYYNGEERAKGNILERFSAQQFPDLHSELNLSSLELGDSALYFCASSALANPDTQYFGPGTRLTVL.

In this sample, this clonotype turned up many times. The chain has TRBV9 and TRBJ2-5; D is uncertain. Trimming removed 3 bases from V and 4 bases from J, with 19 bases in between. Germline V CDR1 and CDR2: SGDLS, YYNGEE. The CDR3 extends over 16 amino acids. The CDR3 sequence is CASSANGATRGETQYF. CDR3 DNA sequence: TGTGCCAGCAGCGCAAACGGCGCAACCCGAGGAGAGACCCAGTACTTC. Variable domain in full (rest from reference TRBV9 and TRBJ2-5): DSGVTQTPKHLITATGQRVTLRCSPRSGDLSVYWYQQSLDQGLQFLIQYYNGEERAKGNILERFSAQQFPDLHSELNLSSLELGDSALYFCASSANGATRGETQYFGPGTRLLVL.

This clonotype was detected ten times or more. The gene calls are TRBV9 and TRBJ2-7; the D gene is possibly TRBD2 (5 bases). The CDR3 has 14 amino acids. Germline CDR1 is SGDLS and CDR2 is YYNGEE. V was pared by 0 bases and J by 3 bases, with 10 bases between. This CDR3 is CASSVAGIGYEQYF. CDR3 sequence (DNA): TGTGCCAGCAGCGTAGCGGGGATCGGCTACGAGCAGTACTTC.

This clonotype was seen at least ten times. This chain connects TRBV9 to TRBJ2-2; no reliable D call. Per germline, CDR1 SGDLS and CDR2 YYNGEE. V was cut by 0 bases and J by 1 base, with 7 bases left in between. The CDR3 covers 15 residues. In DNA form, the CDR3 reads TGTGCCAGCAGCGTAGCGGACGAGAACACCGGGGAGCTGTTTTTT. Protein: CASSVADENTGELFF.

This clonotype was seen repeatedly, ten times or more. The rearrangement links TRBV9 to TRBJ2-1, with 8 bases identical to TRBD2. This CDR3 has 14 residues. Trimming at V came to 4 bases and at J to 8 bases, leaving 8 bases not matched to a gene. Germline V CDR1 and CDR2: SGDLS, YYNGEE. The CDR3 sequence is CASSPSGSKDEQFF. For the CDR3, the DNA is TGTGCCAGCAGCCCGAGCGGGAGCAAGGATGAGCAGTTCTTC.

At least ten counts were recorded for this clonotype. This chain uses TRBV9 with TRBJ2-1; D not resolved. Deletions cut 4 bases from V and 8 bases from J, with 13 bases between. Per germline, CDR1 SGDLS and CDR2 YYNGEE. The CDR3 consists of 13 residues. The CDR3 sequence: CASSPVIRDEQFF. CDR3 nucleotides: TGTGCCAGCAGCCCTGTCATAAGAGATGAGCAGTTCTTC.

This clonotype turned up a few times. The chain employs TRBV15 and TRBJ2-1; D gene ambiguous. Germline V gene lookup returns CDR1 LNHNV and CDR2 YYDKDF (reference sequence). V was trimmed by 4 bases and J by 6 bases, leaving 19 bases between them. The CDR3 has 16 residues. The CDR3 nucleotides are TGTGCCACCAGCATTACCCTTTTTTCCGGTCTCAATGAGCAGTTCTTC. Translation: CATSITLFSGLNEQFF.

This clonotype appeared a few times. A much more abundant neighbour one base away suggests this may be a read error. The conserved phenylalanine or tryptophan is not found at the CDR3 terminus, so this likely reflects a read error. J is TRBJ2-1 and V is TRBV9; 10 bases align to TRBD2. The V segment lost 0 bases and the J segment 10 bases; nucleotides outside the gene matches: 10. The germline gives CDR1 SGDLS, CDR2 YYNGEE. The CDR3 is made up of 16 amino acids. The CDR3 spells CASSVELSGRAWEQFL. Here the CDR3 DNA reads TGTGCCAGCAGCGTAGAACTAAGCGGGAGGGCATGGGAGCAGTTCCTC.

This clonotype was seen ten or more times. This chain connects TRBV9 to TRBJ2-3, with 9 bases identical to TRBD2. CDR1 is SGDLS, CDR2 YYNGEE, per germline. V lost 2 bases to trimming and J lost 4 bases; unmatched junction nucleotides: 5. The CDR3 has 15 amino acids. CDR3 protein: CASSVRREGADTQYF. DNA for the CDR3: TGTGCCAGCAGCGTCCGGCGGGAGGGCGCAGATACGCAGTATTTT. Drawing the rest from reference TRBV9 and TRBJ2-3, the complete variable domain is DSGVTQTPKHLITATGQRVTLRCSPRSGDLSVYWYQQSLDQGLQFLIQYYNGEERAKGNILERFSAQQFPDLHSELNLSSLELGDSALYFCASSVRREGADTQYFGPGTRLTVL.

In its sample, this clonotype was seen many times. The chain links TRBV9 to TRBJ2-1; 10 bases agree with TRBD2. In germline, CDR1 is SGDLS, CDR2 YYNGEE. The CDR3 runs 15 residues. V trimming: 0 bases; J trimming: 7 bases; junction bases outside the gene matches: 4. As DNA, the CDR3 is TGTGCCAGCAGCGTAGCACTAGCGGGGACAAATGAGCAGTTCTTC. Translation: CASSVALAGTNEQFF.

Many counts were recorded for this clonotype. The genes are TRBV9 and TRBJ2-1, with D perhaps TRBD2 (6 bases). Trimming stripped 4 bases from V and 9 bases from J, with 17 bases between. Per germline, CDR1 SGDLS and CDR2 YYNGEE. CDR3 length equals 14 residues. The CDR3 loop reads CASSPSGTASEQFF. CDR3 DNA sequence: TGTGCCAGCAGCCCATCCGGGACTGCAAGTGAGCAGTTCTTC.

This clonotype was picked up many times. The CDR3 DNA sequence: TGTGCCAGCAGCACCGCAGGGCAGGGTGGAAACACCATATATTTT. Protein sequence: CASSTAGQGGNTIYF. The J gene is TRBJ1-3, the V gene TRBV9, with a weak D call TRBD1 (5 bases). Germline V CDR1 and CDR2: SGDLS, YYNGEE. The CDR3 has 15 residues. Deletions cut 4 bases from V and 3 bases from J, with 14 bases between.